Each of the 32 T cell receptor beta chains below was sequenced from the same sample in a study of T cell responses to AZD1222 COVID-19 vaccine. Measured with immunoSEQ multiplex PCR; TCRdb has only the in-frame clones, and not every one. The sample holds 99,000 or so clones; around nine tenths are singletons and the top ten take about 2.9%. The sequenced sample was peripheral blood, obtained on day 0 of AZD1222 vaccination. Receptors were obtained from an adult in good health.

The chain recombines TRBV30 with TRBJ1-2, with TRBD1 as a possible D gene (6 bases). Germline loops: CDR1 GTSNPN, CDR2 SVGIG (reference sequence). CDR3 length equals 13 residues. Between the trimmed V and J ends, which lost 4 bases and 4 bases, there was a span of 13 bases. The CDR3 here is CAWISVRGYGYTF. The CDR3, as DNA: TGTGCCTGGATATCGGTCAGGGGCTATGGCTACACCTTC.

For the CDR3, the DNA is TGCGCCAGCAGTTTGCAGGGGGGCGAGCAGTACTTC. Encoded protein: CASSLQGGEQYF. V is TRBV5-1 and J is TRBJ2-7; possible D gene TRBD1, 7 bases. Germline CDR1 reads SGHRS; CDR2 reads YFSETQ. V shed 5 bases and J shed 6 bases, with 12 bases lying between them. The CDR3 length is 12 residues.

The chain combines TRBV28 with TRBJ1-2, with 7 bases identical to TRBD1. The CDR3 runs to 15 residues. CDR1 is MDHEN and CDR2 is SYDVKM in the germline V gene. V trimming: 4 bases; J trimming: 0 bases; junction bases outside the gene matches: 5. DNA for the CDR3: TGTGCCAGCAGTTCCCTGGACAGGCCTAACTATGGCTACACCTTC. Protein product: CASSSLDRPNYGYTF.

The chain is built from TRBV7-6 and TRBJ2-3; 9 bases line up with TRBD2. The CDR3 sequence is 18 residues long. Germline V gene sequence: CDR1 SGHVS, CDR2 FNYEAQ. After removal of 2 bases from V and 1 base from J, the junction contained 10 bases not matched to a gene. Here the CDR3 DNA reads TGTGCCAGCAGCTTACTTGCAGCGGGAGGATTTCGCACAGATACGCAGTATTTT. Its translation is CASSLLAAGGFRTDTQYF.

V gene TRBV9 combines with J gene TRBJ2-1; 10 positions match TRBD2. The CDR3 is 15 residues long. CDR1 SGDLS and CDR2 YYNGEE come from the germline V gene. J gave up 4 bases and V 3 bases, and 4 bases lay outside the gene matches. CDR3 residues: CASSETSGSYNEQFF. CDR3 bases: TGTGCCAGCAGCGAGACTAGCGGGTCGTACAATGAGCAGTTCTTC.

Only one count was recorded for this clone. The J gene is TRBJ1-1, the V gene TRBV9, with unresolved D. From germline, CDR1 is SGDLS and CDR2 YYNGEE. The CDR3 is 14 residues long. Trimming pared 0 bases from V and 0 bases from J, leaving 6 bases between. CDR3 region: CASSVELMNTEAFF. CDR3 in DNA: TGTGCCAGCAGCGTAGAACTTATGAACACTGAAGCTTTCTTT.

V gene TRBV4-1 combines with J gene TRBJ1-3; a possible D gene is TRBD1 (6 bases). The CDR3 has 15 residues. Trimming cost V 9 bases and J 3 bases, with 18 bases left between them. CDR1 and CDR2 from the germline V gene are MGHRA and YSYEKL. The CDR3 DNA follows: TGCGCCAGTTCCCCGCGCCAGGGGTTTGGAAACACCATATATTTT. It specifies CASSPRQGFGNTIYF.

This sequence joins TRBV7-9 and TRBJ1-5, with D hard to call. The V end lost 1 base, the J end lost 6 bases, and 10 bases lay between the germline ends. The CDR3 length is 14 residues. Germline assignment: CDR1 SEHNR and CDR2 FQNEAQ (reference sequence). CDR3 sequence reads: CASSLGGLRQPQHF. In nucleotides, the CDR3 is TGTGCCAGCAGCTTAGGAGGTTTACGTCAGCCCCAGCATTTT.

The CDR3 is CAWSVGLTNEKLFF. Here the CDR3 DNA reads TGTGCCTGGAGTGTCGGATTAACTAATGAAAAACTGTTTTTT. This chain uses TRBV30 with TRBJ1-4, with D hard to call. With 0 bases removed from V and 1 base from J, the gap between germline ends came to 6 bases. Germline assignment: CDR1 GTSNPN and CDR2 SVGIG (reference sequence). This CDR3 region has 14 residues.

The V call is TRBV20-1, the J call TRBJ2-1, with D hard to call. The CDR3 contains 11 residues. CDR1 is DFQATT and CDR2 is SNEGSKA in the germline V gene (reference sequence). V lost 3 bases and J 9 bases, leaving 9 bases between the germline ends. The CDR3 is CSARAVGEQFF. CDR3 coding DNA: TGCAGTGCTAGGGCGGTGGGTGAGCAGTTCTTC.

The rearrangement joins TRBV19 to TRBJ2-5; D uncertain. V shed 4 bases and J shed 5 bases, with 2 bases lying between them. The germline CDR1 and CDR2 sequences are LNHDA and SQIVND (reference sequence). This CDR3 region has 10 residues. The CDR3 coding sequence is TGTGCCAGTAGTAGGGAGACCCAGTACTTC. This encodes CASSRETQYF. Combining the CDR3 with reference TRBV19 and TRBJ2-5 gives the whole variable domain DGGITQSPKYLFRKEGQNVTLSCEQNLNHDAMYWYRQDPGQGLRLIYYSQIVNDFQKGDIAEGYSVSREKKESFPLTVTSAQKNPTAFYLCASSRETQYFGPGTRLLVL.

The gene calls are TRBV18 and TRBJ1-5; 8 nucleotides match TRBD1. Germline CDR1 and CDR2: KGHSH and LQKENI. V was clipped by 6 bases and J by 8 bases; unmatched bases: 15. This CDR3 is built from 16 residues. CDR3 amino acids: CASSLFSRGQGEPQHF. CDR3 coding DNA: TGTGCCAGCTCGCTTTTCTCCAGGGGGCAGGGGGAGCCCCAGCATTTT.

This chain links TRBV12-3 or TRBV12-4 with TRBJ1-3, with 9 bases fitting TRBD1. The CDR3 extends over 13 amino acids. Unmatched junction bases numbered 2, after V lost 6 bases and J lost 5 bases. CDR3 region: CASRGQGRNTIYF. The CDR3 coding sequence is TGTGCCAGCAGAGGACAGGGGAGAAACACCATATATTTT.

The rearrangement joins TRBV19 to TRBJ1-1, with D maybe TRBD1 (6 bases). Germline assignment: CDR1 LNHDA and CDR2 SQIVND (reference sequence). V was shortened by 4 bases and J by 4 bases, with 16 bases between the two germline ends. The CDR3 extends over 15 amino acids. The chain's CDR3 is CASSKRQDFRTEAFF. As DNA, the CDR3 is TGTGCCAGTAGTAAACGACAGGACTTTCGCACTGAAGCTTTCTTT. Combining the CDR3 with reference TRBV19 and TRBJ1-1 gives the whole variable domain DGGITQSPKYLFRKEGQNVTLSCEQNLNHDAMYWYRQDPGQGLRLIYYSQIVNDFQKGDIAEGYSVSREKKESFPLTVTSAQKNPTAFYLCASSKRQDFRTEAFFGQGTRLTVV.

The genes are TRBV19 and TRBJ2-1; D is unclear. The germline V and J ends were trimmed by 2 bases and 6 bases, with 5 bases remaining between them. Germline CDR1 and CDR2: LNHDA and SQIVND (reference sequence). CDR3 length equals 12 residues. CDR3 in amino acids: CASSIFPNEQFF. DNA for the CDR3: TGTGCCAGTAGTATATTCCCCAATGAGCAGTTCTTC.

The V and J genes are TRBV3-1 (or the pseudogene TRBV3-2) and TRBJ2-5, with D possibly matching TRBD2 (5 bases). CDR3 length: 15 residues. Germline CDR1 is LGHDT and CDR2 is YNNKEL (reference sequence). V was trimmed by 5 bases and J by 2 bases, leaving 15 bases between them. CDR3 loop: CASSFRGRAQETQYF. In DNA, the CDR3 is TGTGCCAGCAGCTTCCGAGGGCGGGCTCAAGAGACCCAGTACTTC.

The chain links TRBV19 to TRBJ1-6; D is undetermined. The CDR3 loop spans 14 amino acids. Germline CDR1 reads LNHDA; CDR2 reads SQIVND (reference sequence). V was shortened by 1 base and J by 7 bases, with 8 bases between the two germline ends. CDR3 region: CASSIGGRNSPLHF. As DNA, the CDR3 is TGTGCCAGTAGTATAGGCGGCCGGAATTCACCCCTCCACTTT.

The chain employs TRBV23-1 and TRBJ1-1; D is unclear. TRBV23-1 is designated an ORF whose function remains uncertain. The CDR3 is 10 residues long. The V and J ends lost 5 bases and 8 bases respectively, with 6 bases between them. CDR3 protein: CASSWPEAFF. DNA for the CDR3: TGCGCCAGCAGTTGGCCGGAAGCTTTCTTT.

The V gene is TRBV6-5, the J gene TRBJ1-2; weak D call: TRBD1 (6 bases). The CDR3 is 14 amino acids. V was clipped by 6 bases and J by 1 base, with 12 bases between them. CDR1 MNHEY and CDR2 SVGAGI come from the germline V gene. The CDR3 nucleotides read TGTGCCAGCAGACAACAGGGATTTAACTATGGCTACACCTTC. Translated: CASRQQGFNYGYTF.

This chain links TRBV20-1 with TRBJ1-4; D remains unclear. V lost 2 bases, J lost 8 bases, and 6 bases lay in between. This CDR3 is built from 11 residues. CDR1 is DFQATT and CDR2 is SNEGSKA in the germline V gene (reference sequence). For the CDR3, the DNA is TGCAGTGCTAGACAAGAGGAAAAACTGTTTTTT. Translation: CSARQEEKLFF.

The gene calls are TRBV7-2 and TRBJ2-1; D may be TRBD2 (5 bases). The CDR3 length is 15 residues. Deletions cut 4 bases from V and 9 bases from J, with 19 bases between. CDR1 is SGHTA and CDR2 is FQGNSA in the germline V gene. The CDR3 sequence is CASSSRGSFGGEQFF. CDR3 nucleotides: TGTGCCAGCAGCTCCCGGGGAAGCTTCGGCGGTGAGCAGTTCTTC.

Of note for this clone: The junction departs from germline at one end; a sequencing error may be responsible. The chain links TRBV5-1 to TRBJ2-2; no clear D. This CDR3 spans 13 amino acids. CDR1 SGHRS and CDR2 YFSETQ come from the germline V gene. CDR3 loop: CASKIADTGELFF. For the CDR3, the DNA is TGTGCCAGCAAAATAGCAGACACCGGGGAGCTGTTTTTT.

The V call is TRBV2, the J call TRBJ2-7, with 10 bases identical to TRBD2. Germline V CDR1 and CDR2: SNHLY, FYNNEI. The trim removed 6 bases at V and 10 bases at J, leaving 15 bases unmatched. CDR3 length equals 15 residues. CDR3 in DNA: TGTGCCAGCAGAGCGGGGGGGGTCGGACGACCTCCTCAGTACTTC. It encodes CASRAGGVGRPPQYF.

The CDR3 DNA reads as TGTGCCAGCAGTGAATACGGCAGAGGAACTGAAAAACTGTTTTTT. Encoded protein: CASSEYGRGTEKLFF. The rearrangement uses TRBV25-1 and TRBJ1-4; no definite D call. The CDR3 has 15 residues. Germline V CDR1 and CDR2: MGHDK, SYGVNS. Trimming took 0 bases from V and 7 from J, leaving 12 bases between them. Using reference TRBV25-1 and TRBJ1-4 for the parts outside the CDR3, the full variable domain is EADIYQTPRYLVIGTGKKITLECSQTMGHDKMYWYQQDPGMELHLIHYSYGVNSTEKGDLSSESTVSRIRTEHFPLTLESARPSHTSQYLCASSEYGRGTEKLFFGSGTQLSVL.

V is TRBV19 and J is TRBJ2-7; D might be TRBD2 (7 bases). The V and J ends lost 10 bases and 5 bases respectively, with 18 bases between them. The CDR3 spans 13 residues. CDR1 LNHDA and CDR2 SQIVND come from the germline V gene (reference sequence). CDR3 in amino acids: CANSIGGGHEQYV. CDR3 sequence (DNA): TGTGCCAACTCAATAGGGGGGGGGCACGAGCAGTACGTC.

CDR3 amino acids: CASSQGARELNYGYTF. The CDR3 DNA sequence: TGTGCCAGCAGCCAAGGAGCCAGAGAACTCAACTATGGCTACACCTTC. V and J are TRBV4-2 and TRBJ1-2, with D unresolved. This CDR3 has 16 residues. Deletions cut 1 base from V and 2 bases from J, with 14 bases between. Germline lookup yields CDR1 LGHNA and CDR2 YNFKEQ.

The V and J genes are TRBV12-3 or TRBV12-4 and TRBJ2-5; D gene ambiguous. This CDR3 comprises 12 residues. V was pared by 5 bases and J by 5 bases, with 9 bases between. In DNA, the CDR3 is TGTGCCAGCAGTCTCTGGCTCGAGACCCAGTACTTC. Amino acid sequence: CASSLWLETQYF.

As DNA, the CDR3 is TGTGCCAGCAGCCAAACAACCGATAGCAATCAGCCCCAGCATTTT. Translation: CASSQTTDSNQPQHF. The V and J genes are TRBV7-8 and TRBJ1-5, with D uncertain. CDR1 is SGHVS and CDR2 is FQNEAQ in the germline V gene. The CDR3 consists of 15 residues. Trimming pared 5 bases from V and 0 bases from J, leaving 11 bases between.

V is TRBV27 and J is TRBJ2-3; 11 nucleotides match TRBD2. Trimming cost V 8 bases and J 6 bases; bases outside gene matches: 7. This CDR3 contains 14 residues. Germline CDR1 and CDR2: MNHEY and SMNVEV (reference sequence). Here the CDR3 DNA reads TGTGCCAGCTGGAGACTAGCGGGATGGGATACGCAGTATTTT. Amino acids: CASWRLAGWDTQYF.

The chain recombines TRBV5-1 with TRBJ2-7, with D maybe TRBD2 (6 bases). This CDR3 region has 14 residues. The V end lost 5 bases, the J end lost 1 base, and 13 bases lay between the germline ends. In germline, CDR1 is SGHRS, CDR2 YFSETQ. The CDR3 is CASRRVAASYEQYF. CDR3 nucleotides: TGCGCCAGCAGAAGGGTAGCGGCGTCCTACGAGCAGTACTTC.

With regard to this clone: The junction departs from the called germline gene at one end, perhaps through a read error. The rearrangement uses TRBV5-1 and TRBJ1-2; D possibly corresponds to TRBD1 (6 bases). Looked up from germline, CDR1 is SGHRS and CDR2 is YFSETQ. The CDR3 extends over 14 amino acids. This CDR3 is CASSSFQQGYGYTF. DNA for the CDR3: TGTGCCAGCAGCTCATTTCAACAGGGCTATGGCTACACCTTC.

J is TRBJ2-7 and V is TRBV27, with D perhaps TRBD2 (7 bases). The CDR3 totals 15 residues. Trimming pared 2 bases from V and 5 bases from J, leaving 16 bases between. Germline V gene lookup returns CDR1 MNHEY and CDR2 SMNVEV (reference sequence). The CDR3 here is CASSLSGTLYHEQYF. In nucleotides, the CDR3 is TGTGCCAGCAGTTTAAGCGGGACACTATATCACGAGCAGTACTTC.